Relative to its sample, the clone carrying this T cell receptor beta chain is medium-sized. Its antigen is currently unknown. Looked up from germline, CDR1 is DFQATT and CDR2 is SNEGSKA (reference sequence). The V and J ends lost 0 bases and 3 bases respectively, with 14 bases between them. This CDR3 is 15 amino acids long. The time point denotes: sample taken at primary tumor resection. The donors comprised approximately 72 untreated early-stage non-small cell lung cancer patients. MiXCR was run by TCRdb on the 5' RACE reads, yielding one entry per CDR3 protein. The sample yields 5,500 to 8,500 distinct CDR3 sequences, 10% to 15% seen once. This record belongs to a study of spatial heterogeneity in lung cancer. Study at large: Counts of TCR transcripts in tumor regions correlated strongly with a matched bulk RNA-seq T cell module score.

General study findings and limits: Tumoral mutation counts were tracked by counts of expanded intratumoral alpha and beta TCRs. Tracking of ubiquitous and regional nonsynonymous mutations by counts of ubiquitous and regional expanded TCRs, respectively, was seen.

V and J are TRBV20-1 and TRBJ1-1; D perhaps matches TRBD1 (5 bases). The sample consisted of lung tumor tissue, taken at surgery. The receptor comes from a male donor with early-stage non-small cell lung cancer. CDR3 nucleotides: TGCAGTGCTAGAGACGCAGGGCTAGAGCACACTGAAGCTTTCTTT. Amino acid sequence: CSARDAGLEHTEAFF.